The 15 T cell receptor beta chains reported below all come from one sample, sequenced in a study of patients and donors after allogeneic stem cell transplantation. In TCRdb, the RT-PCR reads were re-called with MiXCR into one record per CDR3 protein. Of about a million distinct CDR3 sequences listed, over 15% are singletons. The sample consisted of blood, either unsorted or a sorted T cell fraction (not recorded which). All receptors derive from a human donor who was either an allogeneic HSCT recipient or a stem cell or donor lymphocyte infusion donor (not recorded which). It is not recorded whose cells these are; they may come from a transplant donor.

CDR3 protein: CAISKCGLAEPLYEQYF. The CDR3 region has the DNA TGTGCCATCAGTAAATGTGGACTAGCGGAGCCTCTTTACGAGCAGTACTTC. The chain carries TRBV10-3 and TRBJ2-7, with 10 bases identical to TRBD2. Germline trimming cut 5 bases from V and 4 bases from J; bases unmatched to any gene: 14. This CDR3 spans 17 amino acids. Germline loops: CDR1 ENHRY, CDR2 SYGVKD.

The sample holds many counts of this clonotype. The gene calls are TRBV4-2 and TRBJ2-5; D is unresolved. CDR3 length: 13 residues. V shed 0 bases and J shed 4 bases, with 6 bases lying between them. The germline gives CDR1 LGHNA, CDR2 YNFKEQ. The chain's CDR3 is CASSQDARETQYF. The CDR3 DNA is TGTGCCAGCAGCCAAGACGCACGAGAGACCCAGTACTTC.

This clonotype occurred many times. The chain recombines TRBV29-1 with TRBJ2-2; maybe TRBD2 (5 bases). V was trimmed by 3 bases and J by 4 bases, leaving 15 bases between them. This CDR3 is 15 amino acids long. The germline V gene encodes CDR1 SQVTM and CDR2 ANQGSEA. The CDR3 is CSVESVGVGTGELFF. The CDR3 DNA reads as TGCAGCGTTGAGAGCGTGGGAGTTGGCACCGGGGAGCTGTTTTTT.

This clonotype was detected a few times. The V call is TRBV20-1, the J call TRBJ2-7, with 9 bases lining up with TRBD2. V shed 1 base, J shed 2 bases, and the junction held 3 bases outside the gene matches. This CDR3 comprises 14 residues. CDR1 and CDR2 (germline): DFQATT, SNEGSKA (reference sequence). DNA of the CDR3: TGCAGTGCTAGAGGGCGCGGGAGGGCCTACGAGCAGTACTTC. It yields the protein CSARGRGRAYEQYF.

This clonotype was counted only a few times. The gene calls are TRBV12-3 or TRBV12-4 and TRBJ2-1, with D possibly matching TRBD2 (6 bases). The length of the CDR3 is 16 residues. V shed 5 bases and J shed 1 base, with 15 bases lying between them. The CDR3 DNA sequence: TGTGCCAGCAGTCCCCCGCTAGCGCCATCCTACAATGAGCAGTTCTTC. It is translated as CASSPPLAPSYNEQFF.

This clonotype appeared a few times. The rearrangement uses TRBV11-2 and TRBJ2-2; 7 bases line up with TRBD1. This CDR3 region has 15 residues. The J segment lost 2 bases and the V segment lost 5 bases, leaving 5 bases of the junction unmatched. Per the germline V gene, CDR1 is SGHAT and CDR2 is FQNNGV. The chain's CDR3 is CASSPGQFNTGELFF. As DNA, the CDR3 is TGTGCCAGCAGCCCGGGACAGTTTAACACCGGGGAGCTGTTTTTT.

The CDR3 DNA reads TGCAGTGCTAGAACTATTCCTAGCACAGATACGCAGTATTTT. Protein: CSARTIPSTDTQYF. This chain connects TRBV20-1 to TRBJ2-3; D gene uncertain. Between the trimmed V and J ends, which lost 2 bases and 0 bases, there was a span of 9 bases. Germline V CDR1 and CDR2: DFQATT, SNEGSKA (reference sequence). The CDR3 loop spans 14 amino acids.

The rearrangement links TRBV7-9 to TRBJ2-1; 8 bases fit TRBD2. Unmatched junction bases numbered 20, after V lost 7 bases and J lost 9 bases. The germline V gene has CDR1 SEHNR and CDR2 FQNEAQ (reference sequence). This CDR3 spans 17 amino acids. Written as DNA, the CDR3 is TGTGCCAGCAAGAAGCTGGGACTAGAGGGATTCGCAGGTGAGCAGTTCTTC. Translation gives CASKKLGLEGFAGEQFF.

The V call is TRBV18, the J call TRBJ2-5; D may correspond to TRBD1 or TRBD2 (6 bases each). The CDR3 covers 15 residues. From germline, CDR1 is KGHSH and CDR2 LQKENI. Trimming stripped 1 base from V and 4 bases from J, with 13 bases between. The CDR3 coding sequence is TGTGCCAGCTCACCACGGCAGGGGACTGGAGAGACCCAGTACTTC. Its translation: CASSPRQGTGETQYF.

This sequence joins TRBV5-1 and TRBJ2-7; 9 bases line up with TRBD2. Trimming took 3 bases from V and 0 from J; bases not matched to a gene: 16. The V gene's germline CDR1 is SGHRS and CDR2 YFSETQ. The CDR3 sequence is 19 residues long. The CDR3 DNA reads as TGCGCCAGCAGCTCGGGACTTCGAGCGGGAGGTCCGAGCTCCTACGAGCAGTACTTC. This codes for CASSSGLRAGGPSSYEQYF.

In its sample, this clonotype was seen a few times. This rearrangement joins TRBV20-1 to TRBJ2-3; a weak D match, TRBD1 (6 bases). Trimming removed 5 bases at V and 3 bases at J, with 15 bases between. Per germline, CDR1 DFQATT and CDR2 SNEGSKA (reference sequence). There are 14 residues in the CDR3. CDR3 protein: CSAPGESRTDTQYF. Written as DNA, the CDR3 is TGCAGTGCTCCAGGGGAATCCCGAACAGATACGCAGTATTTT.

This clonotype was counted many times. The CDR3 sequence is CASSPDRGQWDEQFF. In DNA, the CDR3 is TGTGCCAGCAGTCCGGACAGGGGGCAATGGGATGAGCAGTTCTTC. V is TRBV7-2 and J is TRBJ2-1; 11 bases line up with TRBD1. Germline values: CDR1 SGHTA, CDR2 FQGNSA. The CDR3 is 15 residues long. V shed 6 bases, J shed 8 bases, and the junction held 9 bases outside the gene matches.

The chain uses TRBV6-4 and TRBJ1-1, with D maybe TRBD1 (6 bases). CDR1 and CDR2 (germline): MRHNA, SNTAGT. The V end was cut by 0 bases, the J end by 4 bases, with 18 bases between. The CDR3 extends over 17 amino acids. The CDR3 region is CASSDSGGFPAPTEAFF. The CDR3, as DNA: TGTGCCAGCAGTGACTCGGGGGGCTTTCCGGCGCCCACTGAAGCTTTCTTT.

This clonotype has only a few counts. The chain joins TRBV27 to TRBJ2-2; the D gene is possibly TRBD1 (6 bases). The CDR3 consists of 16 residues. Looked up from germline, CDR1 is MNHEY and CDR2 is SMNVEV (reference sequence). Between the trimmed V and J ends, which lost 9 bases and 5 bases, there was a span of 22 bases. DNA of the CDR3: TGTGCCAGTGACCCTCTTCGAGAGGGGGAAACCGGGGAGCTGTTTTTT. This gives the protein CASDPLREGETGELFF.

In its sample, this clonotype was seen a few times. This chain connects TRBV3-1 to TRBJ2-1, with D unresolved. The ends were cut back, 1 base at V and 4 bases at J, with 11 bases in the middle. Germline V gene sequence: CDR1 LGHDT, CDR2 YNNKEL (reference sequence). This CDR3 region has 15 residues. CDR3: CASSQVRLPYNEQFF. The CDR3 coding sequence is TGTGCCAGCAGCCAAGTGAGGCTACCTTACAATGAGCAGTTCTTC.